This TCR beta chain was captured in a study of T cell clonotyping in hematopoietic cell transplantation. Recipient blood drawn about 28 days pretransplant and days 30, 100, 180 after. Germline V gene sequence: CDR1 SGHRS, CDR2 YFSETQ. The CDR3 length is 15 residues. J lost 3 bases, V lost 2 bases, and 5 bases had no gene match. TCRdb's copy holds only in-frame clones and misses some; the assay was immunoSEQ multiplex PCR. The sample records 7,000 to 9,000 clones, approximately 94% being singletons. The input for sequencing was peripheral blood mononuclear cells, taken 30 days after allogeneic stem cell transplant. The rearrangement uses TRBV5-1 and TRBJ2-4; 7 nucleotides agree with TRBD1. The sequence was obtained from a male patient between 60 and 69 years old who had an allogeneic stem cell transplant from an unrelated donor, so T cells may come from the graft donor. Some clones in this sample may be carry-over from other donors' samples. The CDR3 DNA follows: TGCGCCAGCAGCTTAAGGGGGCTGGACAAAAACATTCAGTACTTC. This sequence encodes CASSLRGLDKNIQYF.